The 5 T cell receptor beta chains below all came from one sample that was sequenced in a study of blood T cell repertoires in COVID-19. Method: immunoSEQ multiplex PCR; TCRdb's copy keeps in-frame clones and lacks some. The sample lists approximately 320,000 clones, roughly 86% occurring once. Sequencing used peripheral blood. The receptor source for this set is a woman younger than 45 with COVID-19, enrolled during active disease.

This chain connects TRBV29-1 to TRBJ2-7; possibly TRBD1 for D (6 bases). Germline V lookup: CDR1 SQVTM, CDR2 ANQGSEA. The CDR3 runs 12 residues. V shed 7 bases and J shed 10 bases, with 20 bases lying between them. As DNA, the CDR3 is TGCAGCGCCCGACAGGCCTCGAGTAAACAGTACTTC. Its protein is CSARQASSKQYF.

V usage is TRBV6-5 and J usage is TRBJ2-5, with TRBD1 matching over 12 bases. CDR1 and CDR2 from the germline V gene are MNHEY and SVGAGI. This CDR3 spans 15 amino acids. Trimming at V came to 1 base and at J to 13 bases, leaving 10 bases not matched to a gene. The CDR3 sequence is CASSYYTGTGGATYF. The DNA for the CDR3 is TGTGCCAGCAGTTACTACACCGGGACAGGGGGCGCCACGTACTTC.

The rearrangement uses TRBV27 and TRBJ1-6, with 9 bases aligning to TRBD1. CDR1 is MNHEY and CDR2 is SMNVEV in the germline V gene (reference sequence). There are 16 residues in the CDR3. J gave up 7 bases and V 5 bases, and 9 bases lay outside the gene matches. CDR3 region: CASSATGQGWNSPLHF. The CDR3 nucleotides are TGTGCCAGCAGTGCTACGGGACAGGGCTGGAATTCACCCCTCCACTTT.

The V gene is TRBV7-8, the J gene TRBJ1-6, with D uncertain. The CDR3 spans 18 residues. Trimming took 0 bases from V and 1 from J, leaving 13 bases between them. Germline lookup yields CDR1 SGHVS and CDR2 FQNEAQ. CDR3 region: CASSLAATARSYNSPLHF. For the CDR3, the DNA is TGTGCCAGCAGCTTAGCGGCCACGGCGCGGTCCTATAATTCACCCCTCCACTTT.

The V call is TRBV19, the J call TRBJ2-1; 13 bases line up with TRBD2. V lost 7 bases to trimming and J lost 9 bases; unmatched junction nucleotides: 9. In germline, CDR1 is LNHDA, CDR2 SQIVND (reference sequence). The length of the CDR3 is 15 residues. The CDR3 spells CASITSGGAVGEQFF. The CDR3 DNA sequence: TGTGCCAGTATCACTAGCGGGGGGGCGGTGGGTGAGCAGTTCTTC. Filled out from reference TRBV19 and TRBJ2-1, the complete variable domain reads DGGITQSPKYLFRKEGQNVTLSCEQNLNHDAMYWYRQDPGQGLRLIYYSQIVNDFQKGDIAEGYSVSREKKESFPLTVTSAQKNPTAFYLCASITSGGAVGEQFFGPGTRLTVL.